This T cell receptor (beta chain) is drawn from a study of blood T cell repertoires in COVID-19. In the study overall: Collection of acute and convalescent COVID-19 samples took place in the United States, Italy and Spain. PBMCs, B-cell-depleted T cells, or T cells provided the cDNA or gDNA that made up the material.

Germline CDR1 reads MGHRA; CDR2 reads YSYEKL. This CDR3 spans 16 amino acids. Germline trimming cut 3 bases from V and 2 bases from J; bases unmatched to any gene: 6. In the original processing: Estimation of nucleated cell counts was performed using reference gene primer amplification. The table came from immunoSEQ multiplex PCR; TCRdb's copy has only in-frame clones and leaves some out. V and J calls and clone size are copied from that table; D and trimming were computed from the DNA. Among tens of thousands of clones listed, 70% to 85% were seen once. The sequence was collected from a man in his sixties or seventies with acute or convalescent COVID-19. The chain is built from TRBV4-1 and TRBJ2-7; the match to TRBD2 covers 11 bases. The sequenced sample consisted of peripheral blood. CDR3 DNA: TGCGCCAGCAGCCAGTCCGGGACTAGCGGAACCTACGAGCAGTACTTC. This codes for CASSQSGTSGTYEQYF.